A selection of T cell receptor beta chains follows, all from one sample in a study of siplizumab effects on memory and regulatory T cells. Here immunoSEQ multiplex PCR was the method, and the copy in TCRdb shows in-frame clones only, minus some. The sample records around 82,000 clones, around 93% being singletons. Material: CD8+ T cells sorted from blood. The receptors were gathered from a human donor in good health. Both conserved end residues are part of each CDR3. The D gene is left open where the match is weak. Where a row states a size, it is once, few, many or the class of an expanded clone; other rows omit it.

D gene: NA; V gene: TRBV7-6; clone size: NA; CDR3 length: 14; J gene: TRBJ1-1; CDR3 protein: CASSLDELNTEAFF; CDR3 DNA: TGTGCCAGCAGCTTAGACGAGCTTAACACTGAAGCTTTCTTT
D gene: TRBD1; V gene: TRBV19; clone size: NA; CDR3 length: 15; J gene: TRBJ1-1; CDR3 protein: CASSIGGTGNTEAFF; CDR3 DNA: TGTGCCAGTAGTATTGGCGGGACAGGGAACACTGAAGCTTTCTTT
D gene: TRBD2; V gene: TRBV15; clone size: NA; CDR3 length: 18; J gene: TRBJ2-3; CDR3 protein: CATSRSDSGGDSRDTQYF; CDR3 DNA: TGTGCCACCAGCAGATCGGACTCGGGGGGGGATTCACGAGATACGCAGTATTTT
D gene: NA; V gene: TRBV5-5; clone size: NA; CDR3 length: 15; J gene: TRBJ2-1; CDR3 protein: CASSLDLGAVFEQFF; CDR3 DNA: TGTGCCAGCAGCTTGGATTTAGGCGCGGTTTTTGAGCAGTTCTTC
D gene: NA; V gene: TRBV9; clone size: NA; CDR3 length: 13; J gene: TRBJ2-7; CDR3 protein: CASSPQSSYEQYF; CDR3 DNA: TGTGCCAGCTCGCCACAGAGCTCCTACGAGCAGTACTTC
D gene: TRBD2; V gene: TRBV27; clone size: NA; CDR3 length: 16; J gene: TRBJ2-3; CDR3 protein: CASSPRTSGDTDTQYF; CDR3 DNA: TGTGCCAGCAGTCCGCGGACTAGCGGGGACACAGATACGCAGTATTTT
D gene: NA; V gene: TRBV6-1; clone size: NA; CDR3 length: 19; J gene: TRBJ2-1; CDR3 protein: CASSEVTYSTGIRVNEQFF; CDR3 DNA: TGTGCCAGCAGTGAAGTCACCTACAGCACAGGGATTAGGGTTAATGAGCAGTTCTTC
D gene: TRBD1; V gene: TRBV5-5; clone size: NA; CDR3 length: 14; J gene: TRBJ1-1; CDR3 protein: CASSPGQGRTEAFF; CDR3 DNA: TGTGCCAGCAGCCCGGGACAGGGTCGGACTGAAGCTTTCTTT
D gene: NA; V gene: TRBV7-9; clone size: NA; CDR3 length: 14; J gene: TRBJ1-4; CDR3 protein: CASSSGQGNEKLFF; CDR3 DNA: TGTGCCAGCAGCTCGGGACAAGGGAATGAAAAACTGTTTTTT
D gene: NA; V gene: TRBV19; clone size: NA; CDR3 length: 16; J gene: TRBJ2-3; CDR3 protein: CASSNPPGENTDTQYF; CDR3 DNA: TGTGCCAGTAGCAACCCCCCAGGGGAAAACACAGATACGCAGTATTTT
D gene: NA; V gene: TRBV30; clone size: NA; CDR3 length: 15; J gene: TRBJ2-5; CDR3 protein: CAWSVPDFGQETQYF; CDR3 DNA: TGTGCCTGGAGTGTACCGGATTTTGGCCAAGAGACCCAGTACTTC
D gene: TRBD1; V gene: TRBV19; clone size: NA; CDR3 length: 14; J gene: TRBJ1-1; CDR3 protein: CASSIPDRDTEAFF; CDR3 DNA: TGTGCCAGTAGTATCCCCGACAGGGATACTGAAGCTTTCTTT
D gene: NA; V gene: TRBV29-1; clone size: NA; CDR3 length: 8; J gene: TRBJ1-1; CDR3 protein: CSADEAFF; CDR3 DNA: TGCAGCGCCGATGAAGCTTTCTTT
D gene: TRBD2; V gene: TRBV2; clone size: NA; CDR3 length: 16; J gene: TRBJ2-1; CDR3 protein: CASNDVAGGDYNEQFF; CDR3 DNA: TGTGCCAGCAACGACGTAGCGGGGGGGGACTACAATGAGCAGTTCTTC
D gene: NA; V gene: TRBV11-1; clone size: NA; CDR3 length: 16; J gene: TRBJ2-2; CDR3 protein: CASSLAPRGGTGELFF; CDR3 DNA: TGTGCCAGCAGCTTAGCCCCCAGGGGGGGCACCGGGGAGCTGTTTTTT
D gene: TRBD1; V gene: TRBV4-2; clone size: NA; CDR3 length: 14; J gene: TRBJ2-4; CDR3 protein: CASSLRQGQDIQYF; CDR3 DNA: TGTGCCAGCAGCCTGCGACAGGGTCAGGACATTCAGTACTTC
D gene: NA; V gene: TRBV5-4; clone size: NA; CDR3 length: 15; J gene: TRBJ2-7; CDR3 protein: CASSDEGEVPYEQYF; CDR3 DNA: TGTGCCAGCAGCGATGAGGGGGAGGTTCCCTACGAGCAGTACTTC
D gene: NA; V gene: TRBV11-3; clone size: NA; CDR3 length: 14; J gene: TRBJ2-1; CDR3 protein: CASSSYRDPNEQFF; CDR3 DNA: TGTGCCAGCAGCTCTTACCGTGACCCCAATGAGCAGTTCTTC
D gene: TRBD1; V gene: TRBV7-6; clone size: NA; CDR3 length: 15; J gene: TRBJ2-2; CDR3 protein: CASSLGPGGTGELFF; CDR3 DNA: TGTGCCAGCAGCTTAGGGCCAGGGGGCACCGGGGAGCTGTTTTTT
D gene: TRBD1; V gene: TRBV7-9; clone size: NA; CDR3 length: 16; J gene: TRBJ2-2; CDR3 protein: CASSAPWTGGTGELFF; CDR3 DNA: TGTGCCAGCAGCGCACCCTGGACAGGGGGCACCGGGGAGCTGTTTTTT
D gene: TRBD1; V gene: TRBV19; clone size: NA; CDR3 length: 14; J gene: TRBJ2-7; CDR3 protein: CASSPTGSLHEQYF; CDR3 DNA: TGTGCCAGTAGTCCGACAGGGTCCCTCCACGAGCAGTACTTC
D gene: TRBD1; V gene: TRBV28; clone size: NA; CDR3 length: 17; J gene: TRBJ1-1; CDR3 protein: CASSFRPQTGENTEAFF; CDR3 DNA: TGTGCCAGCAGTTTCAGACCTCAGACAGGGGAGAACACTGAAGCTTTCTTT
D gene: NA; V gene: TRBV5-1; clone size: NA; CDR3 length: 15; J gene: TRBJ2-1; CDR3 protein: CASSLLADSYNEQFF; CDR3 DNA: TGCGCCAGCAGCTTGCTAGCAGACTCCTACAATGAGCAGTTCTTC
D gene: NA; V gene: TRBV4-3; clone size: NA; CDR3 length: 15; J gene: TRBJ1-6; CDR3 protein: CASSQDRDWNSPLHF; CDR3 DNA: TGCGCCAGCAGCCAAGACCGGGACTGGAATTCACCCCTCCACTTT
D gene: NA; V gene: TRBV6-5; clone size: NA; CDR3 length: 15; J gene: TRBJ2-3; CDR3 protein: CASSSTPAPTDTQYF; CDR3 DNA: TGTGCCAGCAGCTCGACCCCGGCCCCCACAGATACGCAGTATTTT
D gene: NA; V gene: TRBV27; clone size: NA; CDR3 length: 14; J gene: TRBJ2-3; CDR3 protein: CASSLKGHTDTQYF; CDR3 DNA: TGTGCCAGCAGTTTAAAGGGGCACACAGATACGCAGTATTTT
D gene: NA; V gene: TRBV7-3; clone size: NA; CDR3 length: 13; J gene: TRBJ1-2; CDR3 protein: CASSQGTGDGYTF; CDR3 DNA: TGTGCCAGCAGCCAAGGGACTGGTGATGGCTACACCTTC
D gene: TRBD1; V gene: TRBV7-9; clone size: NA; CDR3 length: 13; J gene: TRBJ2-7; CDR3 protein: CASQGDSTYEQYF; CDR3 DNA: TGTGCCAGCCAGGGGGACAGTACCTACGAGCAGTACTTC
D gene: NA; V gene: TRBV19; clone size: once; CDR3 length: 13; J gene: TRBJ1-1; CDR3 protein: CASSNEGRAEAFF; CDR3 DNA: TGTGCCAGTAGTAACGAGGGGCGGGCTGAAGCTTTCTTT
D gene: NA; V gene: TRBV4-1; clone size: once; CDR3 length: 18; J gene: TRBJ1-1; CDR3 protein: CASSHPSEEGRGSTEAFF; CDR3 DNA: TGCGCCAGCAGCCACCCCTCAGAGGAAGGGAGGGGAAGCACTGAAGCTTTCTTT
D gene: TRBD2; V gene: TRBV9; clone size: NA; CDR3 length: 14; J gene: TRBJ2-1; CDR3 protein: CASSLSGGPYEQFF; CDR3 DNA: TGTGCCAGCAGCCTGAGCGGGGGGCCATATGAGCAGTTCTTC
D gene: TRBD1; V gene: TRBV7-9; clone size: NA; CDR3 length: 15; J gene: TRBJ1-2; CDR3 protein: CASSLGQGGNYGYTF; CDR3 DNA: TGTGCCAGCAGCCTTGGACAGGGTGGTAACTATGGCTACACCTTC
D gene: NA; V gene: TRBV19; clone size: NA; CDR3 length: 12; J gene: TRBJ1-1; CDR3 protein: CATKQGNTEAFF; CDR3 DNA: TGTGCCACCAAACAGGGGAACACTGAAGCTTTCTTT
D gene: NA; V gene: TRBV28; clone size: NA; CDR3 length: 18; J gene: TRBJ2-2; CDR3 protein: CASSFVDSWDLSTGELFF; CDR3 DNA: TGTGCCAGCAGTTTCGTGGATTCATGGGACTTGAGCACCGGGGAGCTGTTTTTT
D gene: TRBD2; V gene: TRBV19; clone size: NA; CDR3 length: 14; J gene: TRBJ2-5; CDR3 protein: CASSIELAGGTQYF; CDR3 DNA: TGTGCCAGTAGTATAGAACTAGCGGGGGGGACCCAGTACTTC